A single sample gave rise to the 26 T cell receptor beta chains below, sequenced in a study of blood T cells in healthy people across ages. PCR was performed a second time for roughly 6 to 12 cycles using a sample-barcoded 5' primer and a J-beta primer mix. TCRdb independently ran MiXCR on the 5' RACE reads; one entry per CDR3 protein. The sample lists hundreds of thousands of distinct CDR3 sequences, 49% occurring once. The sequenced sample was blood. Receptors originate from a woman aged 55-70 years in good health.

The chain combines TRBV28 with TRBJ2-5, with TRBD2 matching 7 bases. CDR3 size: 17 residues. CDR1 and CDR2 (germline): MDHEN, SYDVKM. Unmatched junction bases numbered 10, after V lost 3 bases and J lost 0 bases. The CDR3 DNA reads as TGTGCCAGCAGTTTTGGGGCGGTTAGCGGGTACCAAGAGACCCAGTACTTC. It specifies CASSFGAVSGYQETQYF.

This clonotype was seen a handful of times. The chain couples TRBV7-2 to TRBJ1-2, with 7 bases matching TRBD1. The CDR3 has 13 amino acids. V was clipped by 4 bases and J by 7 bases; unmatched bases: 6. Germline V gene sequence: CDR1 SGHTA, CDR2 FQGNSA. As DNA, the CDR3 is TGTGCCAGCAGCTCCGCGCAGGGGGGTGGCTACACCTTC. It is translated as CASSSAQGGGYTF.

This clonotype turned up a few times. The J gene is TRBJ2-7, the V gene TRBV20-1; the match to TRBD1 covers 7 bases. V lost 6 bases to trimming and J lost 4 bases; unmatched junction nucleotides: 9. Germline CDR1 is DFQATT and CDR2 is SNEGSKA (reference sequence). This CDR3 is built from 13 residues. CDR3 sequence: CSARGQPAYEQYF. CDR3 in DNA: TGCAGTGCCCGGGGACAGCCGGCATACGAGCAGTACTTC.

This chain links TRBV7-2 with TRBJ1-1; a weak D match, TRBD1 (5 bases). The germline V gene encodes CDR1 SGHTA and CDR2 FQGNSA. The length of the CDR3 is 14 residues. Trimming removed 4 bases from V and 5 bases from J, with 14 bases in between. CDR3 amino acids: CASSWTNFGTEAFF. CDR3 in DNA: TGTGCCAGCAGCTGGACAAACTTTGGGACTGAAGCTTTCTTT.

The chain recombines TRBV7-2 with TRBJ2-5, with a weak D call TRBD1 (5 bases). There are 14 residues in the CDR3. Looked up from germline, CDR1 is SGHTA and CDR2 is FQGNSA. Trimming left V 5 bases short and J 4 bases short, with 14 bases between. The CDR3 region is CASSLRAQRETQYF. CDR3 coding DNA: TGTGCCAGCAGCCTCAGGGCTCAGAGAGAGACCCAGTACTTC.

This clonotype was picked up a small number of times. This rearrangement joins TRBV4-3 to TRBJ2-1; the D gene is possibly TRBD2 (6 bases). The V and J ends lost 0 bases and 4 bases respectively, with 13 bases between them. The CDR3 sequence is 16 residues long. Germline V gives CDR1 LGHNA, CDR2 YSLEER. Here the CDR3 reads CASSQDWGEEYNEQFF. The CDR3 DNA follows: TGCGCCAGCAGCCAAGATTGGGGGGAGGAGTACAATGAGCAGTTCTTC.

The chain recombines TRBV20-1 with TRBJ2-5, with D possibly TRBD1 on 5 matching bases. The tail of the sequence fits TRBJ2-7 better, so the J call may be wrong. CDR1 and CDR2 (germline): DFQATT, SNEGSKA (reference sequence). The CDR3 runs 15 residues. The CDR3 loop reads CSARDLVGLDYEQYF. The DNA of the CDR3 is TGCAGTGCTAGAGATCTCGTGGGGCTAGACTACGAGCAGTACTTC.

Remarks on this clonotype: Likely a read error: the CDR3 ends without its conserved phenylalanine or tryptophan. Because the CDR3's place on the DNA is in doubt, the DNA is left out and the CDR3 is given as listed by TCRdb. The V gene is TRBV7-2, the J gene TRBJ2-7; the D segment call TRBD2 is taken from the table without a DNA check. Germline V lookup: CDR1 SGHTA, CDR2 FQGNSA. The CDR3 length equals 16 residues, ends included. This CDR3 is CASSWTSSYPTHEQNL.

The rearrangement joins TRBV2 to TRBJ2-7, with 13 bases aligning to TRBD2. Germline V CDR1 and CDR2: SNHLY, FYNNEI. The V segment lost 6 bases and the J segment 1 base; nucleotides outside the gene matches: 6. The CDR3 extends over 16 amino acids. The CDR3 loop reads CASSLGTSGVSYEQYF. CDR3 DNA: TGTGCCAGCAGCCTAGGGACTAGCGGGGTGTCCTACGAGCAGTACTTC.

This chain connects TRBV20-1 to TRBJ2-1; D possibly corresponds to TRBD2 (5 bases). Trimming cost V 0 bases and J 2 bases, with 11 bases left between them. The CDR3 has 15 residues. Germline values: CDR1 DFQATT, CDR2 SNEGSKA (reference sequence). The CDR3, as DNA: TGCAGTGCTAGAGATAGGAAGCGGCCCTACAATGAGCAGTTCTTC. Its translation is CSARDRKRPYNEQFF.

Worth noting for this clonotype: No conserved phenylalanine or tryptophan ends this CDR3, so it is likely a read error. The chain recombines TRBV7-3 with TRBJ2-5; D remains ambiguous. The CDR3 sequence is 13 residues long. V was pared by 2 bases and J by 0 bases, with 4 bases between. Germline loops: CDR1 SGHTA, CDR2 FQGTGA. The CDR3 DNA follows: TGTGCCAGCAGCTTAGATAACCAAGAGACCCAGTACTGC. Amino acid sequence: CASSLDNQETQYC.

The chain joins TRBV7-2 to TRBJ2-5; tentative D call: TRBD1 (6 bases). The J call may be in error: the DNA end matches TRBJ2-7 better. CDR3 length: 12 residues. CDR1 and CDR2 from the germline V gene are SGHTA and FQGNSA. Here the CDR3 DNA reads TGTGCCAGCAGCTTCGGACAGTGCGAGCAGTACTTC. The encoded protein is CASSFGQCEQYF.

This clonotype was counted a single time. The V gene is TRBV14, the J gene TRBJ2-5; the match to TRBD2 covers 8 bases. With V trimmed by 2 bases and J by 11 bases, 16 bases remained unmatched. CDR1 and CDR2 (germline): SGHDN, FVKESK. This CDR3 has 16 amino acids. The CDR3 region is CASSQSVGRGYNEQYF. DNA of the CDR3: TGTGCCAGCAGCCAATCGGTCGGGAGGGGCTACAATGAGCAGTACTTC.

The CDR3 DNA reads as TGTGCCAGCAGCCAAGATCCCCGGCGGGGGGGCGTCTACAATGAGCAGTACTTC. Encoded protein: CASSQDPRRGGVYNEQYF. The chain carries TRBV14 and TRBJ2-1; 9 bases map to TRBD2. The closer fit of TRBJ2-7 to the DNA end suggests the J call may be wrong. Germline CDR1 is SGHDN and CDR2 is FVKESK. The CDR3 contains 18 residues.

This clonotype occurred a few times. This chain links TRBV15 with TRBJ2-7; 8 bases are shared with TRBD2. In germline, CDR1 is LNHNV, CDR2 YYDKDF (reference sequence). The CDR3 runs to 15 residues. V was clipped by 8 bases and J by 0 bases; unmatched bases: 9. The CDR3 here is CATQRASGPSYEQYF. The CDR3 DNA follows: TGTGCCACCCAGAGGGCTAGCGGGCCCTCCTACGAGCAGTACTTC.

The chain joins TRBV20-1 to TRBJ2-5; 9 nucleotides line up with TRBD1. Germline V gene sequence: CDR1 DFQATT, CDR2 SNEGSKA (reference sequence). Trimming removed 5 bases from V and 7 bases from J; junction bases left unmatched: 5. CDR3 length equals 12 residues. The CDR3 DNA reads as TGCAGTGCTTGGGGACAGGGTTGGACCCAGTACTTC. Translating gives CSAWGQGWTQYF.

The V call is TRBV29-1, the J call TRBJ2-1; 9 bases map to TRBD2. The germline gives CDR1 SQVTM, CDR2 ANQGSEA. This CDR3 spans 14 amino acids. Trimming took 6 bases from V and 7 from J; bases not matched to a gene: 10. CDR3 in DNA: TGCAGCGTCGTAGCGGGAGTGGGGTGGAATGAGCAGTTCTTC. Translation gives CSVVAGVGWNEQFF.

V gene TRBV29-1 combines with J gene TRBJ2-1, with D perhaps matching TRBD1 or TRBD2 (6 bases each). Germline CDR1 and CDR2: SQVTM and ANQGSEA. The CDR3 covers 14 residues. Trimming shortened V by 4 bases and J by 1 base, and 11 bases separated the two germline ends. CDR3 DNA: TGCAGCGTTGGGGGGGCAGCGTCCTACAATGAGCAGTTCTTC. As protein: CSVGGAASYNEQFF.

This clonotype was detected only a few times. The V and J genes are TRBV5-1 and TRBJ2-1; possible D gene TRBD2, 5 bases. The length of the CDR3 is 15 residues. V gave up 1 base and J gave up 5 bases, with 13 bases separating them. Germline assignment: CDR1 SGHRS and CDR2 YFSETQ. For the CDR3, the DNA is TGCGCCAGCAGCTTGTGGTATGGAGGAAACAATGAGCAGTTCTTC. It codes for CASSLWYGGNNEQFF.

CDR3 in amino acids: CASDPGTSGLETQYF. The CDR3 DNA reads TGTGCCAGCGACCCCGGGACTAGCGGGTTGGAGACCCAGTACTTC. This rearrangement joins TRBV12-3 or TRBV12-4 to TRBJ2-5; 12 bases align to TRBD2. This CDR3 is 15 amino acids long. The ends lost 8 bases at V and 5 bases at J; junction bases unmatched: 9.

The J gene is TRBJ2-3, the V gene TRBV12-3 or TRBV12-4; the match to TRBD2 covers 12 bases. Unmatched junction bases numbered 5, after V lost 3 bases and J lost 4 bases. This CDR3 comprises 16 residues. CDR3 sequence reads: CASSFGRLAGADTQYF. In DNA, the CDR3 is TGTGCCAGCAGTTTTGGCCGACTAGCGGGAGCAGATACGCAGTATTTT.

This clonotype occurred a few times. The chain carries TRBV12-3 or TRBV12-4 and TRBJ2-7; TRBD2 matches 13 bases. The V segment lost 6 bases and the J segment 3 bases; nucleotides outside the gene matches: 14. The CDR3 length is 18 residues. CDR3 bases: TGTGCCAGCAGGGACAGGTTGATAACTAGCGGGAGGGACTACGAGCAGTACTTC. Encoded protein: CASRDRLITSGRDYEQYF.

The chain couples TRBV20-1 to TRBJ2-1; 11 nucleotides line up with TRBD2. The CDR3 loop spans 16 amino acids. With 5 bases clipped from V and 7 bases from J, the junction kept 13 bases outside the gene matches. Germline assignment: CDR1 DFQATT and CDR2 SNEGSKA (reference sequence). The CDR3 coding sequence is TGCAGTGCTGTCAGACTAGCGGGAACTGTAGGGAATGAGCAGTTCTTC. This encodes CSAVRLAGTVGNEQFF.

The V and J genes are TRBV20-1 and TRBJ2-7; TRBD2 matches 9 bases. Germline V lookup: CDR1 DFQATT, CDR2 SNEGSKA (reference sequence). V shed 4 bases, J shed 4 bases, and the junction held 5 bases outside the gene matches. This CDR3 comprises 13 residues. In DNA form, the CDR3 reads TGCAGTGCTATTAGCGGGAGTGGATACGAGCAGTACTTC. Translating gives CSAISGSGYEQYF.

The rearrangement links TRBV29-1 to TRBJ1-6; no reliable D call. The CDR3 covers 15 residues. The germline V gene has CDR1 SQVTM and CDR2 ANQGSEA. The V end was cut by 4 bases, the J end by 4 bases, with 14 bases between. Here the CDR3 reads CSVVRRIIYNSPLHF. CDR3 nucleotide sequence: TGCAGCGTTGTCCGGCGCATTATTTATAATTCACCCCTCCACTTT.

The J gene is TRBJ1-5, the V gene TRBV6-2 or TRBV6-3; 7 bases fit TRBD1. The germline V gene encodes CDR1 MNHEY and CDR2 SVGEGT. V trimming: 6 bases; J trimming: 1 base; junction bases outside the gene matches: 9. This CDR3 is built from 16 residues. The CDR3 bases are TGTGCCAGCAGAAGGCGACAGGGTATAAGCAATCAGCCCCAGCATTTT. Translating gives CASRRRQGISNQPQHF.